The 2 T cell receptor beta chains reported below all come from one sample, sequenced in a study of shared clonotypes between healthy human individuals. Here immunoSEQ multiplex PCR was the method, and the copy in TCRdb shows in-frame clones only, minus some. The sample contains about 470,000 clones, about 76% of which appear only once. Sequences were obtained from PBMCs. The receptors derive from a woman aged 40 to 49 in good health. Some clones in this sample may be carry-over from other donors' samples.

The table lists this clone with a count of one. The rearrangement links TRBV11-2 to TRBJ2-7; 8 nucleotides match TRBD2. The germline gives CDR1 SGHAT, CDR2 FQNNGV. J was trimmed by 3 bases and V by 3 bases; bases with no gene match: 4. The CDR3 covers 14 residues. The CDR3 nucleotides are TGTGCCAGCAGCTTGTCGCTAGCGGGCTACGAGCAGTACTTC. Translating gives CASSLSLAGYEQYF. Full variable domain (rest looked up from reference TRBV11-2 and TRBJ2-7): EAGVAQSPRYKIIEKRQSVAFWCNPISGHATLYWYQQILGQGPKLLIQFQNNGVVDDSQLPKDRFSAERLKGVDSTLKIQPAKLEDSAVYLCASSLSLAGYEQYFGPGTRLTVT.

This clone was counted ten times or more. The genes are TRBV7-9 and TRBJ2-3; TRBD2 agrees at 11 bases. Per the germline V gene, CDR1 is SEHNR and CDR2 is FQNEAQ (reference sequence). The trim removed 1 base at V and 9 bases at J, leaving 3 bases unmatched. This CDR3 is 14 amino acids long. CDR3 sequence: CASSLEASGRTQYF. CDR3 sequence (DNA): TGTGCCAGCAGCTTAGAGGCTAGCGGGAGGACGCAGTATTTT.